The 8 T cell receptor beta chains below come from one sample, sequenced in a study of T cells in women clearing cervical HPV infection. Generated by immunoSEQ multiplex PCR, the TCRdb table keeps only in-frame clones and is missing some. The table for this sample gives 30,000 or so clones. The sample taken for sequencing was blood buffy coat. All receptors derive from a woman between 18 and 75 years old with a cervical HPV16 infection that either progressed to CIN3+ or cleared (not recorded which).

Details on this clone: The read finishes 3 residues shy of the CDR3 end, and the germline J gene is used to complete it. The gene calls are TRBV19 and TRBJ2-7; 7 bases are a match to TRBD2. This CDR3 is 13 amino acids long. Germline V gene lookup returns CDR1 LNHDA and CDR2 SQIVND (reference sequence). V trimming: 3 bases; J trimming: 6 bases; junction bases outside the gene matches: 5. The CDR3 reads CASSMGGEREQYF. The CDR3 DNA, read in part, is TGTGCCAGTAGTATGGGGGGGGAGCGCGAG.

CDR3 DNA, as far as it was read: TGTGCCAGTAGTATCCTATACGGGAACACTGAA. Residues: CASSILYGNTE. The complete CDR3 sequence is CASSILYGNTEAFF. The V and J genes are TRBV19 and TRBJ1-1; D ambiguous. The read comes to an end 3 residues before the CDR3 does, leaving the germline J gene to fill in the end. Between the trimmed V and J ends, which lost 3 bases and 1 base, there was a span of 9 bases. The CDR3 length is 14 residues. Germline V CDR1 and CDR2: LNHDA, SQIVND (reference sequence).

A note on this clone: Read sequence stops 3 residues before the CDR3 end, and the germline J gene provides the missing end. This rearrangement joins TRBV10-3 to TRBJ1-2; D call uncertain. CDR1 is ENHRY, CDR2 SYGVKD, per germline. Trimming shortened V by 0 bases and J by 0 bases, and 8 bases separated the two germline ends. This CDR3 spans 15 amino acids. CDR3 residues: CAISESNGANYGYTF. The DNA read from the CDR3 is TGTGCCATCAGTGAGTCGAACGGTGCTAACTATGGC.

Comment on this clone: The CDR3 goes on 3 residues after the read ends, and that part is filled in from the germline J gene. The chain has TRBV6-4 and TRBJ2-2, with 7 nucleotides matching TRBD1. Germline-derived CDR1 and CDR2 are MRHNA and SNTAGT. J lost 2 bases, V lost 3 bases, and 3 bases had no gene match. The CDR3 spans 15 residues. CDR3 region: CASSEGTDNTGELFF. The covered CDR3 bases are TGTGCCAGCAGTGAGGGGACAGATAACACCGGGGAG.

Concerning this clone itself: From the germline J gene comes the end of the CDR3, since the read stops 3 residues before it. The rearrangement links TRBV5-1 to TRBJ1-1; D is uncertain. V lost 0 bases and J 4 bases, leaving 13 bases between the germline ends. CDR1 is SGHRS and CDR2 is YFSETQ in the germline V gene. The CDR3 covers 15 residues. CDR3 DNA (partial): TGCGCCAGCAGCTTGGATCGGCCCACGGGCACTGAA. Encoded protein: CASSLDRPTGTE. The whole CDR3 reads CASSLDRPTGTEAFF.

Worth noting for this clone: Read sequence stops 3 residues before the CDR3 end, and the germline J gene provides the missing end. The chain combines TRBV12-3 or TRBV12-4 with TRBJ1-2, with D hard to call. This CDR3 is 11 amino acids long. CDR3: CASSSLGGYTF. The sequenced CDR3 bases are TGTGCCAGCAGTTCCCTCGGGGGC.

In the case of this clone: Read sequence stops 3 residues before the CDR3 end, and the germline J gene provides the missing end. The chain joins TRBV20-1 to TRBJ2-5; 11 bases align to TRBD2. V lost 3 bases to trimming and J lost 7 bases; unmatched junction nucleotides: 16. CDR1 is DFQATT and CDR2 is SNEGSKA in the germline V gene (reference sequence). This CDR3 has 17 amino acids. The sequenced CDR3 bases are TGCAGTGCTAGTCGGGGTACTAGCGGGGGTCAATGGGGGACC. Protein: CSASRGTSGGQWGT. The whole CDR3 is CSASRGTSGGQWGTQYF.

With respect to this clone: The read ends 3 residues early relative to the CDR3; the germline J gene fills the gap. The chain has TRBV2 and TRBJ2-2; 7 bases fit TRBD1. Germline V gene data show CDR1 as SNHLY and CDR2 as FYNNEI. This CDR3 spans 17 amino acids. V was clipped by 0 bases and J by 1 base; unmatched bases: 5. The DNA read from the CDR3 is TGTGCCAGCAGTGAAGCCTCGGGACAGATGAACACCGGGGAG. Translated, it gives CASSEASGQMNTGE. The CDR3 in its entirety is CASSEASGQMNTGELFF. Full variable domain (remainder filled in from reference TRBV2 and TRBJ2-2): EPEVTQTPSHQVTQMGQEVILRCVPISNHLYFYWYRQILGQKVEFLVSFYNNEISEKSEIFDDQFSVERPDGSNFTLKIRSTKLEDSAMYFCASSEASGQMNTGELFFGEGSRLTVL.